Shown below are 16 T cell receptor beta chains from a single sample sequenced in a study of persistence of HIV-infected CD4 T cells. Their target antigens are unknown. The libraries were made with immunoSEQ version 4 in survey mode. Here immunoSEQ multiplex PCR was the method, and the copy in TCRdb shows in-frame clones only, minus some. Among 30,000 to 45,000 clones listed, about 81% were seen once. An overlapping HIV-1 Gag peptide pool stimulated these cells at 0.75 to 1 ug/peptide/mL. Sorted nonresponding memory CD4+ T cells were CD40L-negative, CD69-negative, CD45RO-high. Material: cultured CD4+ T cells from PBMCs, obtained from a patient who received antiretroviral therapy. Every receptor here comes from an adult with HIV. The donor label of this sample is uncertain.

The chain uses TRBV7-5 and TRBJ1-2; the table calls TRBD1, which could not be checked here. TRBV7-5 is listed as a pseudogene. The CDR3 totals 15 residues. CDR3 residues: CARSIHRENRHGYTF. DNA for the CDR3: TGTGCCAGAAGCATACATAGGGAAAACAGGCATGGCTACACCTTC.

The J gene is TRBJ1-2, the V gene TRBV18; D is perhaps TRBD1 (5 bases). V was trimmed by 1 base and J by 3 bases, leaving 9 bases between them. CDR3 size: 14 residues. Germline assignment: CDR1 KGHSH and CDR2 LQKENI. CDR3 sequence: CASSPQWGDYGYTF. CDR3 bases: TGTGCCAGCTCACCACAGTGGGGGGACTATGGCTACACCTTC.

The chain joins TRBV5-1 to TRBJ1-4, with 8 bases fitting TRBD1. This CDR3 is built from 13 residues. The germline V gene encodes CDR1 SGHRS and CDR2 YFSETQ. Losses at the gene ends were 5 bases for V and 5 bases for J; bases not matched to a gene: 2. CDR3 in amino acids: CASRDRANEKLFF. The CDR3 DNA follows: TGCGCCAGCAGGGACAGGGCGAATGAAAAACTGTTTTTT.

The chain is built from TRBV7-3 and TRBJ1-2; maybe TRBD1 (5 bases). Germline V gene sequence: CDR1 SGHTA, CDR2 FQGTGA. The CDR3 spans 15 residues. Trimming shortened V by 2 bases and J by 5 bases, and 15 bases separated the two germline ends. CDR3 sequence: CASSLDPGQMYGYTF. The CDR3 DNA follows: TGTGCCAGCAGCTTAGATCCGGGGCAGATGTATGGCTACACCTTC. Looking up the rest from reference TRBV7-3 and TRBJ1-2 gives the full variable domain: GAGVSQTPSNKVTEKGKYVELRCDPISGHTALYWYRQSLGQGPEFLIYFQGTGAADDSGLPNDRFFAVRPEGSVSTLKIQRTERGDSAVYLCASSLDPGQMYGYTFGSGTRLTVV.

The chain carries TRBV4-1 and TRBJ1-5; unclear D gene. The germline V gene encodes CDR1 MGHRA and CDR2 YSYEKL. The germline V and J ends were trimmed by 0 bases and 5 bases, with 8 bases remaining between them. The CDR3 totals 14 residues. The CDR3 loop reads CASSQEQPHQPQHF. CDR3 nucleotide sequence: TGCGCCAGCAGCCAAGAACAGCCCCATCAGCCCCAGCATTTT.

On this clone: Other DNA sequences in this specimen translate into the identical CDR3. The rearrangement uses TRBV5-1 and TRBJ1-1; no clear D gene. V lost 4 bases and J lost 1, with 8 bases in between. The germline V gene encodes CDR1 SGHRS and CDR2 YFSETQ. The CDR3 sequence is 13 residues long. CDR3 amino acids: CASSLTGNTEAFF. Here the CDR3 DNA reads TGCGCCAGCAGCCTAACCGGGAACACTGAAGCTTTCTTT.

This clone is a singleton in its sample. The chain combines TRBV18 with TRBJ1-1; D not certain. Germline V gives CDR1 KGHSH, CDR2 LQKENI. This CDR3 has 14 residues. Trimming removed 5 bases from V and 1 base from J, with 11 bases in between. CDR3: CASSVDPENTEAFF. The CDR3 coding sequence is TGTGCCAGCTCAGTAGACCCGGAGAACACTGAAGCTTTCTTT.

For the CDR3, the DNA is TGTGCCAGCAGCTTGGGAGGGACCACTGAAGCTTTCTTT. This sequence encodes CASSLGGTTEAFF. The chain has TRBV5-4 and TRBJ1-1, with TRBD1 as a possible D gene (5 bases). The CDR3 runs 13 residues. Germline CDR1 is SGHNT and CDR2 is YYREEE (reference sequence). V lost 0 bases and J 4 bases, leaving 7 bases between the germline ends.

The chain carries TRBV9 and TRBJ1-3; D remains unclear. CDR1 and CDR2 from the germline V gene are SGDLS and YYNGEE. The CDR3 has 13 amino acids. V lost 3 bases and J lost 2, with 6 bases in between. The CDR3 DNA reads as TGTGCCAGCAGCGCAGGAGCTGGAAACACCATATATTTT. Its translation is CASSAGAGNTIYF.

This chain's CDR3 is CASSFRAGNIQYF. The CDR3 bases are TGTGCCAGCAGCTTCAGGGCAGGAAACATTCAGTACTTC. This chain joins TRBV7-9 and TRBJ2-4; D is perhaps TRBD1 (5 bases). The CDR3 is 13 amino acids. The V gene's germline CDR1 is SEHNR and CDR2 FQNEAQ (reference sequence). V lost 3 bases to trimming and J lost 6 bases, with 9 bases between them.

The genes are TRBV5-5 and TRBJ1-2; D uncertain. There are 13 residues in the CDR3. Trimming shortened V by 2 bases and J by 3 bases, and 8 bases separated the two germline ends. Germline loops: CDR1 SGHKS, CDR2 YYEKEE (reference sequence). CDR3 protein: CASSFGYYYGYTF. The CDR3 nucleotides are TGTGCCAGCAGCTTCGGATATTACTATGGCTACACCTTC.

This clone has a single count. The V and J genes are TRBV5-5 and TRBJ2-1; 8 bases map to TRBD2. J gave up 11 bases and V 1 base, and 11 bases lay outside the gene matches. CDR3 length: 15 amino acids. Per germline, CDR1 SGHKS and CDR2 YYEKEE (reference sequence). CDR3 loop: CASSLPSGGPGKQFF. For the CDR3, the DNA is TGTGCCAGCAGCTTGCCATCGGGGGGGCCGGGGAAGCAGTTCTTC.

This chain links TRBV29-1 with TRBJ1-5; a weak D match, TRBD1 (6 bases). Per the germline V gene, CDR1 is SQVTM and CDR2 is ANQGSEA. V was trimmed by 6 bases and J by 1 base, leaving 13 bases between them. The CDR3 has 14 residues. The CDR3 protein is CSVSQGGSNQPQHF. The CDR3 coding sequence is TGCAGCGTCAGCCAAGGGGGAAGCAATCAGCCCCAGCATTTT. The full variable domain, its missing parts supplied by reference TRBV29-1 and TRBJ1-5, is SAVISQKPSRDICQRGTSLTIQCQVDSQVTMMFWYRQQPGQSLTLIATANQGSEATYESGFVIDKFPISRPNLTFSTLTVSNMSPEDSSIYLCSVSQGGSNQPQHFGDGTRLSIL.

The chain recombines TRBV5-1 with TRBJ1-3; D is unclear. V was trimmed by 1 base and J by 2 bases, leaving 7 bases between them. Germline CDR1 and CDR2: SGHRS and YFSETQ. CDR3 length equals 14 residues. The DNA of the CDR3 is TGCGCCAGCAGCTTGCAGGCAACTGGAAACACCATATATTTT. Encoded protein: CASSLQATGNTIYF.

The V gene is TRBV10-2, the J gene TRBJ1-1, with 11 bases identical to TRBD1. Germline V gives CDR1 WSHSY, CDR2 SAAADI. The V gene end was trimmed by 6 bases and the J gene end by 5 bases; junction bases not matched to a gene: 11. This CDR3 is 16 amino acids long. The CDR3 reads CASSLGQGALSTEAFF. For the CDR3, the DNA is TGCGCCAGCAGCCTCGGACAGGGGGCGCTTTCAACTGAAGCTTTCTTT.

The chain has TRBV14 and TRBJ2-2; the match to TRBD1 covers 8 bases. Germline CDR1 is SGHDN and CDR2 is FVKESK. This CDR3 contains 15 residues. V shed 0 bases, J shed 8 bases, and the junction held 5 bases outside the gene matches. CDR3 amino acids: CASSQDRGLLGELFF. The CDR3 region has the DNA TGTGCCAGCAGCCAAGACAGGGGGCTATTAGGGGAGCTGTTTTTT.